This is a list of T cell receptor beta chains from one sample in a study of cytomegalovirus exposure and HLA in healthy donors. Some clones are missing from TCRdb's copy, which holds only in-frame ones; the method was immunoSEQ multiplex PCR. The table records 150,000 to 200,000 clones, 82% of them present only once. Input material: PBMCs. These receptors all stem from a woman aged 50 to 60 in good health and CMV-seropositive. CDR3s leave out the opening cysteine and the closing phenylalanine or tryptophan.

TRBJ2-1 TRBV5-1 ASSLGTGGREQF
TRBJ2-2 TRBV19 ASSSWSRGRTGELF
TRBJ2-6 TRBV19 ASSPPPGTIYSGANVLT
TRBJ1-1 TRBV6-6 ASLTGGTEAF
TRBJ1-5 TRBV5-6 ASSSGTTTNQPQH
TRBJ2-3 TRBV10-1 ASSGLAEGTQY
TRBJ2-7 TRBV14 ASSQGGLGVSYEQY
TRBJ2-3 TRBV18 ASSPRTSGGSRTDTQY
TRBJ2-1 TRBV4-3 ASSQDRSHNEQF
TRBJ1-2 TRBV28 ASSSLQGRKGYT
TRBJ1-3 TRBV5-5 ASSISTGTGMDTIY
TRBJ2-1 TRBV9 ASSVSLGGDNEQF
TRBJ1-2 TRBV9 ASSSSGLGYT
NA TRBV13 ASSSGEVASYEQY
TRBJ2-2 TRBV28 ASSPGTSGYTGELF
TRBJ1-2 TRBV28 ASSLTTGRNGYT
TRBJ2-5 TRBV5-4 ASKLAGLQETQY
TRBJ2-1 TRBV5-4 ASSLAGLAGYNEQF
TRBJ1-5 TRBV7-9 ASSLGGVDQPQH
TRBJ2-5 TRBV7-2 ASSPNGGSETQY
TRBJ2-1 TRBV7-2 ASSRDRYGQF
TRBJ2-3 TRBV6-5 ASSRGSDTQY
TRBJ2-3 TRBV11-3 ASSPGGLAAQRDTQY
TRBJ2-2 TRBV7-3 ASSINSGRDTGELF
TRBJ2-5 TRBV5-1 ASSLAGEGETQY
TRBJ2-3 TRBV5-4 ASSFGIAGTSTDTQY
TRBJ2-1 TRBV10-2 ASRRLAGLYNEQF
TRBJ2-4 TRBV21-1 ASSKGPTGISNIQY
TRBJ2-1 TRBV28 ASSSRERVYNEQF
TRBJ2-7 TRBV4-3 ASSQDLSGFAYEQY
TRBJ2-1 TRBV5-5 ASSLTGGTGYEQF
TRBJ1-5 TRBV2 ASTRTGTGNQPQH
TRBJ1-6 TRBV28 ASSLPTLEAPLH
TRBJ2-6 TRBV28 ASSYNPGANVLT
TRBJ1-5 TRBV30 AGGVEHNQPQH
TRBJ2-7 TRBV28 ASSPPGRGQYEQY
TRBJ2-5 TRBV9 ASSEGLAGTQY
TRBJ2-7 TRBV27 ASSLRGTSGRPTNPYEQY
TRBJ2-2 TRBV7-7 ASSPRVIAGVANTGELF
TRBJ1-2 TRBV5-1 ASSTGLYGYT
TRBJ1-1 TRBV5-8 ASSLGAAREAF
TRBJ2-3 TRBV7-9 SSSRSGRTSTDTQY